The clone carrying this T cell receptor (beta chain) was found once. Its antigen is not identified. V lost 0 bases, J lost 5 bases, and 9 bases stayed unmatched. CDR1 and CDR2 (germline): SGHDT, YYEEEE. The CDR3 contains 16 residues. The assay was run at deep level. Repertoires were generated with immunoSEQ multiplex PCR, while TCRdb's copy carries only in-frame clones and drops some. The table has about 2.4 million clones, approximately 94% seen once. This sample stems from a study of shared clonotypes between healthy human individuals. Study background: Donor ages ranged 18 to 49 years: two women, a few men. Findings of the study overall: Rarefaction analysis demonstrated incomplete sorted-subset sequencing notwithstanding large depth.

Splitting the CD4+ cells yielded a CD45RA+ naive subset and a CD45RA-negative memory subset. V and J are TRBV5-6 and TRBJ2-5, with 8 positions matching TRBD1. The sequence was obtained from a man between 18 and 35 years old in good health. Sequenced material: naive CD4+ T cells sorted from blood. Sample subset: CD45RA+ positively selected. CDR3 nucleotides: TGTGCCAGCAGCTTGGGCAAAACGGACAGGGAGGAGACCCAGTACTTC. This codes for CASSLGKTDREETQYF.